The entry below gives a single TCR beta chain sequence along with its context. This sample stems from a study of T cell repertoires in ileal Crohn's disease. Roughly 500 nanograms of biopsy DNA per sample underwent TCRB immunosequencing. The data were produced by immunoSEQ multiplex PCR, yet TCRdb's version contains in-frame clones alone and is incomplete. This sample has 2,700 or so clones, with about two thirds found just once. Germline V lookup: CDR1 SGDLS, CDR2 YYNGEE. J was trimmed by 4 bases and V by 0 bases; bases with no gene match: 7. The CDR3 has 17 amino acids. Time point described: neoterminal ileum biopsy at postoperative endoscopy, about 6 months after surgery.

The V and J genes are TRBV9 and TRBJ2-5; 12 nucleotides line up with TRBD1. The sample comprised ileal tissue. This receptor was identified in an adult with Crohn's disease. CDR3 DNA sequence: TGTGCCAGCAGCGTAGAGATGGGGACAGGGGGCCGAGAGACCCAGTACTTC. It is translated as CASSVEMGTGGRETQYF.